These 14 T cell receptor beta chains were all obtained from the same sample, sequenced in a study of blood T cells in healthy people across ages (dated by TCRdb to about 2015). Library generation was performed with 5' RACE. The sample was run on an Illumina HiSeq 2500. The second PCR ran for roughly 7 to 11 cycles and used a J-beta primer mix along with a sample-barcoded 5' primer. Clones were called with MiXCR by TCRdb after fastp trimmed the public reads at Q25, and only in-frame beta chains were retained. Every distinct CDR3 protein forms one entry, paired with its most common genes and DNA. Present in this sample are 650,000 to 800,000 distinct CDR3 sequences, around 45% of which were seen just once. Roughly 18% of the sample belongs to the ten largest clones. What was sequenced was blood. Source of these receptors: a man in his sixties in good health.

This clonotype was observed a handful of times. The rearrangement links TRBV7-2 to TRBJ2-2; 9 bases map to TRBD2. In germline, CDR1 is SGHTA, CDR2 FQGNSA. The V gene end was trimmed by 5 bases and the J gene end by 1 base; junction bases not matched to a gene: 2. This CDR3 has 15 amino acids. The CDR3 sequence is CASSGSGGNTGELFF. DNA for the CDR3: TGTGCCAGCAGCGGTAGCGGGGGGAACACCGGGGAGCTGTTTTTT.

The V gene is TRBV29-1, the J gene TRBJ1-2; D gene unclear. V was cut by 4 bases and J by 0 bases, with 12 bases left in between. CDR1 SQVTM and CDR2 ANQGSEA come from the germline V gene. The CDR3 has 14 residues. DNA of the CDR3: TGCAGCGTTGTCCCTCAGACACCTAACTATGGCTACACCTTC. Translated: CSVVPQTPNYGYTF.

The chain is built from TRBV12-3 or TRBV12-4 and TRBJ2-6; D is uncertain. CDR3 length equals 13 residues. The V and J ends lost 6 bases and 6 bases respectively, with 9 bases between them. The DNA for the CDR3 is TGTGCCAGCAGGCGGCCGGAGGCCAACGTCCTGACTTTC. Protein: CASRRPEANVLTF.

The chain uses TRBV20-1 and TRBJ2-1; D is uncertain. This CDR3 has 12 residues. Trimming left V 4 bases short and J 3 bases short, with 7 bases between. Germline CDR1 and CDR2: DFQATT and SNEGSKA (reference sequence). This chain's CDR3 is CSATSDYNEQFF. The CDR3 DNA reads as TGCAGTGCTACCTCGGACTACAATGAGCAGTTCTTC.

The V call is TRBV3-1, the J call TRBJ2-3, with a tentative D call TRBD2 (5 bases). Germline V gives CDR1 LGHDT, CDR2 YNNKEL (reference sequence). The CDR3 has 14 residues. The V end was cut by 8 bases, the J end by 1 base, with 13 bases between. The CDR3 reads CASGKNGGTDTQYF. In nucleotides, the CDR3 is TGTGCCAGCGGGAAAAACGGGGGCACAGATACGCAGTATTTT.

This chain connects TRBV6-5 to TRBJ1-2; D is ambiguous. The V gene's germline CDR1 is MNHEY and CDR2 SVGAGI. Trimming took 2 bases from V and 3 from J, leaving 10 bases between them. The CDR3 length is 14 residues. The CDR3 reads CASSYSSRDYGYTF. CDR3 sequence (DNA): TGTGCCAGCAGTTACAGCTCCCGGGACTATGGCTACACCTTC.

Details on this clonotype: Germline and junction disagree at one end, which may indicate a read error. The CDR3 DNA reads as TGTGCTAGCAAAGATTACACTGAGGCTTTCTTT. Amino acids: CASKDYTEAFF. The genes are TRBV7-2 and TRBJ1-1, with D uncertain. CDR3 length: 11 residues. Per the germline V gene, CDR1 is SGHTA and CDR2 is FQGNSA.

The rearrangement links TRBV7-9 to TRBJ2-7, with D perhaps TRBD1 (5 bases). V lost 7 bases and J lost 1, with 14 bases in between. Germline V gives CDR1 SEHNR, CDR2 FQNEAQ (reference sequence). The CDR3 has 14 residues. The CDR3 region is CASTPVTGSYEQYF. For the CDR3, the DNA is TGTGCCAGCACGCCTGTAACAGGTTCCTACGAGCAGTACTTC.

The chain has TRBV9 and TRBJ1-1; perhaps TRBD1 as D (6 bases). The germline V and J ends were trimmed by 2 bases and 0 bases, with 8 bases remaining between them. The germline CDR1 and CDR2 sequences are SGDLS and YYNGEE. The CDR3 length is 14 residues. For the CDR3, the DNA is TGTGCCAGCAGCGTGGGGGCGGTGAACACTGAAGCTTTCTTT. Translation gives CASSVGAVNTEAFF.

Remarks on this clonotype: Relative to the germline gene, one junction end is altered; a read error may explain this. The CDR3, as DNA: TGTGCTAGCAGCTTAGAGGACAGGGACGAGCAGTACTTC. Translation: CASSLEDRDEQYF. The chain links TRBV7-7 to TRBJ2-4; the match to TRBD1 covers 8 bases. The J call may be mistaken, given a closer DNA end match to TRBJ2-7. CDR3 length: 13 residues. Germline V gives CDR1 SSHAT, CDR2 FNYEAQ (reference sequence).

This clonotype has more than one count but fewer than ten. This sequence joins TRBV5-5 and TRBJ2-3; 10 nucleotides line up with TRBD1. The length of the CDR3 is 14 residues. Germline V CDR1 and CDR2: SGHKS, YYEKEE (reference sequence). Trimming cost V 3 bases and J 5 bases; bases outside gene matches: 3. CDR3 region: CASSYRDRGDTQYF. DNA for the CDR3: TGTGCCAGCAGCTACAGGGACAGGGGAGATACGCAGTATTTT. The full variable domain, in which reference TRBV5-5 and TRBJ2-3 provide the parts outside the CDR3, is DAGVTQSPTHLIKTRGQQVTLRCSPISGHKSVSWYQQVLGQGPQFIFQYYEKEERGRGNFPDRFSARQFPNYSSELNVNALLLGDSALYLCASSYRDRGDTQYFGPGTRLTVL.

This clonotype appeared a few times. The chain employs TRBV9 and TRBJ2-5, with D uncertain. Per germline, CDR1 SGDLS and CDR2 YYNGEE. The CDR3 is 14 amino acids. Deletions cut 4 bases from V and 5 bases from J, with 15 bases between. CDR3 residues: CASSRRGSLETQYF. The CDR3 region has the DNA TGTGCCAGCAGCCGGAGAGGAAGTTTGGAGACCCAGTACTTC.

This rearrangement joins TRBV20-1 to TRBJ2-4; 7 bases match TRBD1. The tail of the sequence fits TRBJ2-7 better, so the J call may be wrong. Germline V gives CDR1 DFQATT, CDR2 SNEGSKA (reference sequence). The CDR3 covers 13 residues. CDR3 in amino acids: CSARGQISYEQYF. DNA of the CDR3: TGCAGTGCTAGGGGACAGATTTCCTACGAGCAGTACTTC.

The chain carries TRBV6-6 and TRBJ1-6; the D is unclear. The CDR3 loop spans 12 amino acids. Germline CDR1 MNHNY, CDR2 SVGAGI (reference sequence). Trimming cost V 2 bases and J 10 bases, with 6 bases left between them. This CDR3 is CASSYQESPLHF. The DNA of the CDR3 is TGTGCCAGCAGTTACCAGGAGTCACCCCTCCACTTT.